A selection of T cell receptor beta chains follows, all from one sample in a study of cytomegalovirus exposure and HLA in healthy donors. Profiled with immunoSEQ multiplex PCR; TCRdb holds only in-frame clones, not every one. The sample shows about 190,000 clones, roughly 77% of them seen only once. The source material was PBMCs. These receptors all come from a man between 40 and 49 years old in good health and CMV-seropositive. CDR3s leave out the opening cysteine and the closing phenylalanine or tryptophan. D genes are given only for firm matches.

v_gene: TRBV4-2; d_gene: -; j_gene: TRBJ2-3; len: 15; CDR3aa: ASSQVSSVTGKDTQY
v_gene: TRBV2; d_gene: -; j_gene: TRBJ1-2; len: 13; CDR3aa: ASSLKVGAYYGYT
v_gene: TRBV7-7; d_gene: TRBD1; j_gene: TRBJ2-5; len: 13; CDR3aa: ASSLGTGGFETQY
v_gene: TRBV5-1; d_gene: -; j_gene: TRBJ1-1; len: 13; CDR3aa: ASSLFAGLNTEAF
v_gene: TRBV2; d_gene: TRBD2; j_gene: TRBJ2-3; len: 12; CDR3aa: ARSSGRSTDTQY
v_gene: TRBV29-1; d_gene: TRBD1; j_gene: TRBJ2-5; len: 13; CDR3aa: SAGTGAGGQETQY
v_gene: TRBV5-1; d_gene: TRBD1; j_gene: TRBJ1-1; len: 15; CDR3aa: ASSDRDRGYMNTEAF
v_gene: TRBV4-1; d_gene: -; j_gene: TRBJ2-7; len: 11; CDR3aa: ASSQADSYEQY
v_gene: TRBV6-4; d_gene: -; j_gene: TRBJ2-5; len: 14; CDR3aa: ASSEGVKIGGETQY
v_gene: TRBV28; d_gene: TRBD2; j_gene: TRBJ2-7; len: 13; CDR3aa: ASSSAQRDSYEQY
v_gene: TRBV15; d_gene: TRBD1; j_gene: TRBJ2-3; len: 14; CDR3aa: ATSRDRVVWTDTQY
v_gene: TRBV9; d_gene: TRBD2; j_gene: TRBJ2-3; len: 13; CDR3aa: ASSPSGGGTDTQY
v_gene: TRBV7-2; d_gene: -; j_gene: TRBJ2-1; len: 17; CDR3aa: ASSPAEGPSSSSYNEQF
v_gene: TRBV7-3; d_gene: TRBD1; j_gene: TRBJ2-6; len: 16; CDR3aa: ASSSWTGGNSGANVLT
v_gene: TRBV4-1; d_gene: -; j_gene: TRBJ1-3; len: 14; CDR3aa: ASSSSGRPTGNTIY
v_gene: TRBV6-1; d_gene: TRBD1; j_gene: TRBJ1-5; len: 13; CDR3aa: ASSQGQYSNQPQH
v_gene: TRBV5-1; d_gene: -; j_gene: TRBJ2-6; len: 13; CDR3aa: ASSLAEAGANVLT
v_gene: TRBV7-3; d_gene: TRBD2; j_gene: TRBJ2-1; len: 13; CDR3aa: ASSLSGGGGNEQF
v_gene: TRBV6-5; d_gene: TRBD1; j_gene: TRBJ1-1; len: 12; CDR3aa: ASSYATGDTEAF
v_gene: TRBV4-1; d_gene: TRBD2; j_gene: TRBJ2-5; len: 13; CDR3aa: ASSHLQRGEETQY
v_gene: TRBV27; d_gene: -; j_gene: TRBJ1-2; len: 11; CDR3aa: ASSSRSVGGYT
v_gene: TRBV27; d_gene: -; j_gene: TRBJ1-2; len: 12; CDR3aa: ASRSGGGGFGYT
v_gene: TRBV15; d_gene: -; j_gene: TRBJ2-3; len: 10; CDR3aa: ATSRDSQTQY
v_gene: TRBV7-9; d_gene: TRBD1; j_gene: TRBJ2-5; len: 16; CDR3aa: ASSAHRGDIPVGETQY
v_gene: TRBV5-4; d_gene: TRBD2; j_gene: TRBJ2-5; len: 12; CDR3aa: ASSLGTSVGTQY
v_gene: TRBV27; d_gene: -; j_gene: -; len: 11; CDR3aa: ASGSPGHYEQY
v_gene: TRBV2; d_gene: TRBD1; j_gene: TRBJ1-2; len: 11; CDR3aa: ASSPDRERGYT
v_gene: TRBV19; d_gene: TRBD1; j_gene: TRBJ2-7; len: 17; CDR3aa: ASSIDRLSPGTGTYEQY
v_gene: TRBV28; d_gene: TRBD1; j_gene: TRBJ1-4; len: 13; CDR3aa: ASSAPDRVHEKLF
v_gene: TRBV7-9; d_gene: -; j_gene: TRBJ2-2; len: 13; CDR3aa: ASSPPGLNTGELF
v_gene: TRBV9; d_gene: TRBD1; j_gene: TRBJ1-2; len: 13; CDR3aa: ASSVQTGPNYGYT
v_gene: TRBV5-1; d_gene: TRBD1; j_gene: TRBJ1-5; len: 15; CDR3aa: ASSLGTGGRGNQPQH